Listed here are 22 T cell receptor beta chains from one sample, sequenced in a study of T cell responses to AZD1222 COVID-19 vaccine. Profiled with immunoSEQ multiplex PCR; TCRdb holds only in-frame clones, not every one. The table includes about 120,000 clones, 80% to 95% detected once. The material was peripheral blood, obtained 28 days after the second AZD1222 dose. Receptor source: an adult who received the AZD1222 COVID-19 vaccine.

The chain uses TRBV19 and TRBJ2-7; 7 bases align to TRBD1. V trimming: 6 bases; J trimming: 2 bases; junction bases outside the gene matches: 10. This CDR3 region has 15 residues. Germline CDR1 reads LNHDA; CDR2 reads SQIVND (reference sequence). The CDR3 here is CASSFLTGLAYEQYF. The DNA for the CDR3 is TGTGCCAGTAGCTTCCTGACAGGGTTAGCCTACGAGCAGTACTTC.

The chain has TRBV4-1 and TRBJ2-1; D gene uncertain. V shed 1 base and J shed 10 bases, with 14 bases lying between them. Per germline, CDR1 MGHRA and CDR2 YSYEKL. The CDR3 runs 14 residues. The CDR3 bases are TGCGCCAGCAGCCAAGGAACCAGGTCGAGCGAGCAGTTCTTC. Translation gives CASSQGTRSSEQFF.

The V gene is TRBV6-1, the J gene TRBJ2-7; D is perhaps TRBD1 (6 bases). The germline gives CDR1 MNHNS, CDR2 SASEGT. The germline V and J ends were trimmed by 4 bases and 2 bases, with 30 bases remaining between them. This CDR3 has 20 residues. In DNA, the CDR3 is TGTGCCAGCAGTGTCCCAGGGAGACGGGGACAAACTAACCTACCCTACGAGCAGTACTTC. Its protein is CASSVPGRRGQTNLPYEQYF.

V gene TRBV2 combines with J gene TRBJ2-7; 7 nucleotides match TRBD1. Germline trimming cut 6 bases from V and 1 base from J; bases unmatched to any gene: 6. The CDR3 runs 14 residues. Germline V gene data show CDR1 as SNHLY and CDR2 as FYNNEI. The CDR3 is CASSPGQTSYEQYF. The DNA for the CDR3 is TGTGCCAGCAGCCCGGGACAGACTTCCTACGAGCAGTACTTC.

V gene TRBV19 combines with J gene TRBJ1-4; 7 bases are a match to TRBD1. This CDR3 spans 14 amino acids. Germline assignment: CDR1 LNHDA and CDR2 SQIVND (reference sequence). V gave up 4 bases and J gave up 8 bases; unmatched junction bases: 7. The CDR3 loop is CASSKRQGREKLFF. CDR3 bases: TGTGCCAGTAGTAAGAGACAGGGTCGGGAAAAACTGTTTTTT.

For the CDR3, the DNA is TGTGCCAGCAGCAGGGACAGCGGATATGGCTACACCTTC. Protein product: CASSRDSGYGYTF. The rearrangement uses TRBV5-5 and TRBJ1-2; TRBD1 matches 7 bases. CDR3 length: 13 residues. Germline CDR1 SGHKS, CDR2 YYEKEE (reference sequence). J was trimmed by 5 bases and V by 4 bases; bases with no gene match: 5.

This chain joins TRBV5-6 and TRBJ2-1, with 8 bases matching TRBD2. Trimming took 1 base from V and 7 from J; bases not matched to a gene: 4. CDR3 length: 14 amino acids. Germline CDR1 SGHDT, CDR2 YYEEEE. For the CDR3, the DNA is TGTGCCAGCAGCTTGACTAGCGGCGGTAATGAGCAGTTCTTC. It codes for CASSLTSGGNEQFF.

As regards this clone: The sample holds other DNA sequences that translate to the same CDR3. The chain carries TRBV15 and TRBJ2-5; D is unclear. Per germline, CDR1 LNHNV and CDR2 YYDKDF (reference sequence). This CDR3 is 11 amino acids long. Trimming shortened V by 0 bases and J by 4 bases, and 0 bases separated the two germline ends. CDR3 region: CATSREETQYF. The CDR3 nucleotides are TGTGCCACCAGCAGAGAAGAGACCCAGTACTTC.

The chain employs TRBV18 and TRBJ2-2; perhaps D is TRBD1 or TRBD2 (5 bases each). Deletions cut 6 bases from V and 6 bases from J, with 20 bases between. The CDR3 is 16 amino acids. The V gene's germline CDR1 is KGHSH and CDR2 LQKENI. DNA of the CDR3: TGTGCCAGCTCCATTCTATTGGGGGAAGTCGCCGGGGAGCTGTTTTTT. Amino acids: CASSILLGEVAGELFF.

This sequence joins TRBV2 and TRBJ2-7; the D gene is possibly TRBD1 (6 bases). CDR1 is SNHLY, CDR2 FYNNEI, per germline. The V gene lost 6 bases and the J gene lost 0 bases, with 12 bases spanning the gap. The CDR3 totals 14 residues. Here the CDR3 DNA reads TGTGCCAGCAGACAGGGAAGGAGCTCCTACGAGCAGTACTTC. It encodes CASRQGRSSYEQYF. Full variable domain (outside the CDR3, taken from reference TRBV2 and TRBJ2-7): EPEVTQTPSHQVTQMGQEVILRCVPISNHLYFYWYRQILGQKVEFLVSFYNNEISEKSEIFDDQFSVERPDGSNFTLKIRSTKLEDSAMYFCASRQGRSSYEQYFGPGTRLTVT.

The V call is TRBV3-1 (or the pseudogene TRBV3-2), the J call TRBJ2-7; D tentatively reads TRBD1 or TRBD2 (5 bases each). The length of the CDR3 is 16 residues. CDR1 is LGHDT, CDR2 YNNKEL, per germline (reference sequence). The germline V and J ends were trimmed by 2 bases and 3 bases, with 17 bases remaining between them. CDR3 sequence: CASSQHRDLTVYEQYF. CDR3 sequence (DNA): TGTGCCAGCAGCCAACACCGGGACCTCACAGTCTACGAGCAGTACTTC.

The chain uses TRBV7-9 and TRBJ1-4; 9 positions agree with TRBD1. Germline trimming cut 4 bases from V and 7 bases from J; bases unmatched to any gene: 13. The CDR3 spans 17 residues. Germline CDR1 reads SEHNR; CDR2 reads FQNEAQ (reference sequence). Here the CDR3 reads CASSSNLEGQGGEKLFF. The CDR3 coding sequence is TGTGCCAGCAGCTCCAACCTTGAGGGACAGGGCGGTGAAAAACTGTTTTTT.

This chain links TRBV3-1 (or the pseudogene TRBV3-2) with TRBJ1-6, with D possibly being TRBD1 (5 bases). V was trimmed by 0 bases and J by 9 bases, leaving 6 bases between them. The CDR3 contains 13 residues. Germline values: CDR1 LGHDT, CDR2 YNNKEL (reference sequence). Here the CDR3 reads CASSQEGVSPLHF. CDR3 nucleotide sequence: TGTGCCAGCAGCCAAGAAGGGGTTTCACCCCTCCACTTT.

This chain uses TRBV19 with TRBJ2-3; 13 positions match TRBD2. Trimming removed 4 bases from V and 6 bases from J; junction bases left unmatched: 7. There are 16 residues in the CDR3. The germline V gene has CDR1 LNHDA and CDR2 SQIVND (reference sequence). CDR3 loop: CASSTWGLAGTDTQYF. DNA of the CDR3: TGTGCCAGTAGTACCTGGGGACTAGCGGGGACGGATACGCAGTATTTT.

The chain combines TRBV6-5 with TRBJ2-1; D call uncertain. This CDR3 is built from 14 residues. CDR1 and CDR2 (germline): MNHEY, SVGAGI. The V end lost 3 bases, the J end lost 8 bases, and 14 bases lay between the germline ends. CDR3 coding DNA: TGTGCCAGCAGTTATGGGCCCGCGGAAGATGAGCAGTTCTTC. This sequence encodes CASSYGPAEDEQFF.

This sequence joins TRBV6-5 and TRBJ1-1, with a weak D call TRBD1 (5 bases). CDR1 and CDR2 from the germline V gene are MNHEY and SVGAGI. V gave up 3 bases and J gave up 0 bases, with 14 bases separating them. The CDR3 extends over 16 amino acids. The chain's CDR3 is CASSYLPGRLNTEAFF. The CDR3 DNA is TGTGCCAGCAGTTATCTTCCGGGACGGCTGAACACTGAAGCTTTCTTT.

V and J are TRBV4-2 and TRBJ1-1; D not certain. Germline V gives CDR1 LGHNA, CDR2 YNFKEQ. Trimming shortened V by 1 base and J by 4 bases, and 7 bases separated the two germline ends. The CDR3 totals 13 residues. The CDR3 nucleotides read TGTGCCAGCAGCCAAGGTCTGGCCACTGAAGCTTTCTTT. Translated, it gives CASSQGLATEAFF.

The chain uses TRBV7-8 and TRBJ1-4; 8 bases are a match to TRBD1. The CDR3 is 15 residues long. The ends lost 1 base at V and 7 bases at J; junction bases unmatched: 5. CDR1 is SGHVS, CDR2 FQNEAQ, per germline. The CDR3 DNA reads TGTGCCAGCAGCTTAGGACGGACAGGGAGTGAAAAACTGTTTTTT. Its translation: CASSLGRTGSEKLFF.

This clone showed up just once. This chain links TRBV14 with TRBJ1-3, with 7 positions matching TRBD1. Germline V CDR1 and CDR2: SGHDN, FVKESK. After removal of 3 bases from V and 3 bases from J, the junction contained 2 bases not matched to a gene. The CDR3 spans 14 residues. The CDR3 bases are TGTGCCAGCAGCCATCAGGGGGTTGGAAACACCATATATTTT. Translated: CASSHQGVGNTIYF.

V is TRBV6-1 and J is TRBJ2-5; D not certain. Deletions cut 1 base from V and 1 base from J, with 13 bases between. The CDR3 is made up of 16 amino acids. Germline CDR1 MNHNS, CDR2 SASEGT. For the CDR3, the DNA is TGTGCCAGCAGTGAAGAAGGCAGGCCCTTCCAAGAGACCCAGTACTTC. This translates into CASSEEGRPFQETQYF.

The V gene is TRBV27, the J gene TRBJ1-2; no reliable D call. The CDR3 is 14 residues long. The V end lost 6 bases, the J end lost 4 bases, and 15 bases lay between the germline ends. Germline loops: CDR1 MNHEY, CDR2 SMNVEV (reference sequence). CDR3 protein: CASSRATVPYGYTF. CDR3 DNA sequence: TGTGCCAGCAGCCGGGCGACCGTCCCCTATGGCTACACCTTC.

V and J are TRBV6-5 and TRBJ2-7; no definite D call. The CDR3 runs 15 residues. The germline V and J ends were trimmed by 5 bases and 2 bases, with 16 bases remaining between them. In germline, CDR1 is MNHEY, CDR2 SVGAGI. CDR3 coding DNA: TGTGCCAGCAGTCAACCAAGCGACGGAACCTACGAGCAGTACTTC. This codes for CASSQPSDGTYEQYF.